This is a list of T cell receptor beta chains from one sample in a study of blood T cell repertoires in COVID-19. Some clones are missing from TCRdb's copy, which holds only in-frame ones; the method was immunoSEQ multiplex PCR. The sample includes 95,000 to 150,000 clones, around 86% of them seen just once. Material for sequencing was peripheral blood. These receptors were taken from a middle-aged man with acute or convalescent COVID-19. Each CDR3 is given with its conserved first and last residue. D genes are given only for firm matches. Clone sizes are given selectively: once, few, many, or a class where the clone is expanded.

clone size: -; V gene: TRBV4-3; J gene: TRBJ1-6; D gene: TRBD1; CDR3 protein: CASSHGGQGADNSPLHF; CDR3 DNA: TGCGCCAGCAGCCACGGCGGACAGGGGGCGGATAATTCACCCCTCCACTTT
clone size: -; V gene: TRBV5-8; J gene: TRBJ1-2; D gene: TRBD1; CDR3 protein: CASIPGQVWWGYTF; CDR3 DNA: TGTGCCAGCATCCCGGGACAGGTTTGGTGGGGCTACACCTTC
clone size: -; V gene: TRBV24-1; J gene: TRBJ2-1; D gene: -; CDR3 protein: CATSDSRTPNNEQFF; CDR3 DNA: TGTGCCACCAGTGATTCCCGGACACCGAACAATGAGCAGTTCTTC
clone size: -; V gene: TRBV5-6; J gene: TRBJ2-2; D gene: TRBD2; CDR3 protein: CASSPPTSGWTGELFF; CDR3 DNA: TGTGCCAGCAGCCCACCGACTAGCGGGTGGACCGGGGAGCTGTTTTTT
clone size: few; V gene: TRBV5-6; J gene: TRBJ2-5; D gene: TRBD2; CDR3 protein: CASSLGGGGRTTQETQYF; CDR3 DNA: TGTGCCAGCAGCTTGGGAGGCGGGGGGCGAACCACCCAAGAGACCCAGTACTTC
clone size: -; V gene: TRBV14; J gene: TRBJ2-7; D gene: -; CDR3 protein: CASRTLYEQYF; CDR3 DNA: TGTGCCAGTCGGACACTCTACGAGCAGTACTTC
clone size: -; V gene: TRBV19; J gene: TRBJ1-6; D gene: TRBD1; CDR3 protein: CASSPPGQGRSPLHF; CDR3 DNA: TGTGCCAGTAGTCCTCCGGGACAGGGGCGTTCACCCCTCCACTTT
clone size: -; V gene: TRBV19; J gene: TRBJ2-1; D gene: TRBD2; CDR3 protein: CASRLPGGSNEQFF; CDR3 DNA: TGTGCCAGTAGACTCCCGGGAGGGAGCAATGAGCAGTTCTTC
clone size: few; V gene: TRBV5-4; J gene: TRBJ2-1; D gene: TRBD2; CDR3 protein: CASSLLLAGLLEQFF; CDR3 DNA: TGTGCCAGCAGCTTGCTCCTAGCGGGATTGCTTGAGCAGTTCTTC
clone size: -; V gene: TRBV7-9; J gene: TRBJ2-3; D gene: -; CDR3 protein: CASTLTGTDTQYF; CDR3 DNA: TGTGCCAGCACCTTGACAGGCACAGATACGCAGTATTTT
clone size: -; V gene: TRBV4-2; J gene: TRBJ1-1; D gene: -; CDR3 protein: CASSQAMTGLNTEAFF; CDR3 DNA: TGTGCCAGCAGCCAAGCCATGACAGGATTGAACACTGAAGCTTTCTTT
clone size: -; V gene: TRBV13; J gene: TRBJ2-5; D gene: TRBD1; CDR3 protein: CASSSSRDRGLYQETQYF; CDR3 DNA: TGTGCCAGCAGCTCGTCCCGGGACAGGGGGCTCTACCAAGAGACCCAGTACTTC
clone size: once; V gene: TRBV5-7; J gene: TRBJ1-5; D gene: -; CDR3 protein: CASSYNAVSNQPQHF; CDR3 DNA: TGTGCCAGCAGCTACAATGCGGTGAGCAATCAGCCCCAGCATTTT
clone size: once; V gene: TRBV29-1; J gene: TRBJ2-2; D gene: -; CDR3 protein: CSVETALNTGELFF; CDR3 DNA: TGCAGCGTTGAAACAGCCTTGAACACCGGGGAGCTGTTTTTT
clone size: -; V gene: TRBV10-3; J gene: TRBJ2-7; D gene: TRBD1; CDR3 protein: CAISESQGSHEQYF; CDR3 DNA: TGTGCCATCAGTGAGTCACAGGGGAGCCACGAGCAGTACTTC
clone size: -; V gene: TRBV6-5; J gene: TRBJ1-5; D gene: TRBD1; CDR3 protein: CASSPVYRGDQPQHF; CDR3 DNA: TGTGCCAGCAGCCCCGTTTACAGGGGGGATCAGCCCCAGCATTTT
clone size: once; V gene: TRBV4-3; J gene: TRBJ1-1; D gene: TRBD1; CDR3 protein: CASSPGTGVLNTEAFF; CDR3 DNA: TGCGCCAGCAGCCCGGGGACAGGGGTTTTGAACACTGAAGCTTTCTTT
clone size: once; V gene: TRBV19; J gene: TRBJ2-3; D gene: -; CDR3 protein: CASRTGVSTDTQYF; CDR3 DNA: TGTGCCAGTAGGACAGGCGTCAGCACAGATACGCAGTATTTT
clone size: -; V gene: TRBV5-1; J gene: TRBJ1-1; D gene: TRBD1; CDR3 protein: CASSSDRASTEAFF; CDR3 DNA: TGCGCCAGCAGCTCCGACAGGGCCAGCACTGAAGCTTTCTTT
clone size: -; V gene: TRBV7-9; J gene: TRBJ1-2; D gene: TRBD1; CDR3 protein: CASSLPDRPGDYTF; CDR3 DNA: TGTGCCAGCAGCTTACCGGACAGGCCCGGTGACTACACCTTC
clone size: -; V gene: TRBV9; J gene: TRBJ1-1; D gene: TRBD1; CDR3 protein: CASSPQGENTEAFF; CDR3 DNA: TGTGCCAGCAGCCCACAGGGGGAGAACACTGAAGCTTTCTTT
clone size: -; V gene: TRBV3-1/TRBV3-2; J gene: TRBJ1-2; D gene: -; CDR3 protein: CASHRNNYGYTF; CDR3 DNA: TGTGCCTCCCACAGAAACAACTATGGCTACACCTTC
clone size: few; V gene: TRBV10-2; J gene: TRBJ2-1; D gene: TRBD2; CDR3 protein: CASSQREGEELEQFF; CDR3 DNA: TGCGCCAGCAGCCAGCGGGAGGGCGAAGAACTCGAGCAGTTCTTC
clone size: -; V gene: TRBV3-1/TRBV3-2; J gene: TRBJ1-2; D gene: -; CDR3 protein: CASSQEPRDTYGYTF; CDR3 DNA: TGTGCCAGCAGCCAAGAGCCCCGGGACACATATGGCTACACCTTC
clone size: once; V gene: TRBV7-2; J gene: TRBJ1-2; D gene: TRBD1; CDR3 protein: CASSLNRGDYGYTF; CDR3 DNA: TGTGCCAGCAGCTTGAACAGGGGTGACTATGGCTACACCTTC
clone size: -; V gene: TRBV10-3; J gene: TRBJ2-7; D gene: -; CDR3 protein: CAISDGVDYEQYF; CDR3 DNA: TGTGCCATCAGTGATGGAGTAGACTACGAGCAGTACTTC
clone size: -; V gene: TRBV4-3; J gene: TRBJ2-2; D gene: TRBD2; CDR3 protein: CASSQASGGATGELFF; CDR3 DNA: TGCGCCAGCAGCCAAGCCAGCGGGGGGGCCACCGGGGAGCTGTTTTTT
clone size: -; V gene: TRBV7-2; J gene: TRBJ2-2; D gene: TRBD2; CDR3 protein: CASSYRRRLAGGDGELFF; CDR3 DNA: TGTGCCAGCAGCTATAGACGGAGACTAGCGGGAGGGGACGGGGAGCTGTTTTTT
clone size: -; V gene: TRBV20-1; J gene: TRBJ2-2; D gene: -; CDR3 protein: CSAQYTGELFF; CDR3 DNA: TGCAGTGCTCAGTACACCGGGGAGCTGTTTTTT
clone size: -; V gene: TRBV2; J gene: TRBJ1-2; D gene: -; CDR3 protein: CASSTSRVEGYTF; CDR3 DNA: TGTGCCAGCAGCACCAGCAGGGTGGAGGGCTACACCTTC
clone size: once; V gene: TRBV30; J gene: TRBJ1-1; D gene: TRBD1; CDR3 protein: CAWSHQTGVAFF; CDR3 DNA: TGTGCCTGGAGTCACCAGACAGGGGTGGCTTTCTTT
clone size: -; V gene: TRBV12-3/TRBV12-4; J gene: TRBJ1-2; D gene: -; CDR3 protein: CASSRTEGYTF; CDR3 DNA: TGTGCCAGCAGTCGGACAGAAGGCTACACCTTC
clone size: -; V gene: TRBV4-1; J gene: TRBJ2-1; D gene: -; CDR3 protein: CASSHLDIISYNEQFF; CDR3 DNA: TGCGCCAGCAGCCATTTGGACATTATCTCCTACAATGAGCAGTTCTTC
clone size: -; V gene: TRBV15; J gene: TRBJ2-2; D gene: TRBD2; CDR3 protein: CATTPTGGNTGELFF; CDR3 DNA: TGTGCCACTACCCCCACGGGAGGGAACACCGGGGAGCTGTTTTTT
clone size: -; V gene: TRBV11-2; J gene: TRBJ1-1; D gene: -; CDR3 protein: CASSYYRTANTEAFF; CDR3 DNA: TGTGCCAGCAGCTACTACCGGACAGCGAACACTGAAGCTTTCTTT
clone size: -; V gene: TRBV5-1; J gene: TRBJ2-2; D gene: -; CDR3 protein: CASSLTFGGTGELFF; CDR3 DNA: TGCGCCAGCAGCTTGACGTTCGGGGGAACCGGGGAGCTGTTTTTT
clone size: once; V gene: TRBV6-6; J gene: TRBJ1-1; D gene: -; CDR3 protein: CASSPAGGGNTEAFF; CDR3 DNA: TGTGCCAGCAGTCCCGCGGGGGGGGGAAACACTGAAGCTTTCTTT
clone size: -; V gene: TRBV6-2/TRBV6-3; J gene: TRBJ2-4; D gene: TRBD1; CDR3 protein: CASSFGTGRGLAKNIQYF; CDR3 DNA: TGTGCCAGCAGTTTCGGGACAGGGAGAGGTCTCGCCAAAAACATTCAGTACTTC
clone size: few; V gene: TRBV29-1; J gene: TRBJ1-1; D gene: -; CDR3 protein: CSVVPQGKNTEAFF; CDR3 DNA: TGCAGCGTTGTTCCCCAGGGGAAGAACACTGAAGCTTTCTTT
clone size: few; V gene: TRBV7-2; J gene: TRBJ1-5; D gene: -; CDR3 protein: CASSLALGLNNQPQHF; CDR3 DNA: TGTGCCAGCAGCTTAGCGCTGGGCCTAAACAATCAGCCCCAGCATTTT
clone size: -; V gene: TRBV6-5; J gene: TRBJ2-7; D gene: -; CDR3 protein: CASSPGLNPYEQYF; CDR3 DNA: TGTGCCAGCAGCCCCGGACTAAATCCCTACGAGCAGTACTTC
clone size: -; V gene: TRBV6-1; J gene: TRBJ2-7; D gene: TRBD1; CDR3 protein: CASSDGQGEYF; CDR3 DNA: TGTGCCAGCAGTGACGGACAGGGCGAGTACTTC
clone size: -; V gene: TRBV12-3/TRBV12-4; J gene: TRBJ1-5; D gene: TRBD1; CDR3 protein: CASTGTGNQPQHF; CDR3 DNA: TGTGCCAGCACGGGGACAGGCAATCAGCCCCAGCATTTT
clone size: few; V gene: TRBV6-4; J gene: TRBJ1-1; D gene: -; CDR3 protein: CASRDSDSNTEAFF; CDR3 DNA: TGTGCCAGCAGGGACTCAGATAGCAACACTGAAGCTTTCTTT
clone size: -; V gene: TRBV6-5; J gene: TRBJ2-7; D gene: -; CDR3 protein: CASTTTGFEQYF; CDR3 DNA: TGTGCCAGCACCACGACAGGTTTCGAGCAGTACTTC
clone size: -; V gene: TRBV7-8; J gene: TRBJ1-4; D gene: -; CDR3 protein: CASSLGTQIPNEKLFF; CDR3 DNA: TGTGCCAGCAGCTTAGGGACACAAATACCTAATGAAAAACTGTTTTTT
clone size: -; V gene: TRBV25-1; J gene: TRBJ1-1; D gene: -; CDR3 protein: CASSELAGAPTEAFF; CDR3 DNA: TGTGCCAGCAGTGAATTGGCGGGGGCGCCCACTGAAGCTTTCTTT
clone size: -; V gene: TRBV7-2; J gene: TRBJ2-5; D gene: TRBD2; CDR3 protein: CASSLASASGGRTQYF; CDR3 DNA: TGTGCCAGCAGCTTAGCTAGCGCTAGCGGGGGGCGGACCCAGTACTTC
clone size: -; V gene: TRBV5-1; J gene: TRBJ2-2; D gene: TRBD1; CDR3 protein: CASSKDRGTGELFF; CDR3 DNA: TGCGCCAGCAGCAAGGACAGGGGAACCGGGGAGCTGTTTTTT
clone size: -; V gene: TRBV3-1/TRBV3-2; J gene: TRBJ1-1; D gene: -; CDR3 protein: CASSLGVSGNTEAFF; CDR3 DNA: TGTGCCAGCAGTCTAGGGGTATCTGGGAACACTGAAGCTTTCTTT
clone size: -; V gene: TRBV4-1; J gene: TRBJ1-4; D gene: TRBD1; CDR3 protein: CASSISFGTGTEKLFF; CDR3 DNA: TGCGCCAGCAGCATAAGCTTCGGGACAGGGACCGAAAAACTGTTTTTT
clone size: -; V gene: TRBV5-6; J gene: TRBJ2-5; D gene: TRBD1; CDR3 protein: CASSRRGTGGETQYF; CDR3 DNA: TGTGCCAGCAGCCGACGAGGGACAGGGGGAGAGACCCAGTACTTC
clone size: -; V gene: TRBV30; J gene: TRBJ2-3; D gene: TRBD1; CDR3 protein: CAWVRDRWTDTQYF; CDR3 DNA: TGTGCCTGGGTCCGGGACAGGTGGACAGATACGCAGTATTTT
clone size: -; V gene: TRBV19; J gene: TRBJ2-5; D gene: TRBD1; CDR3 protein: CASSKSQGQETQYF; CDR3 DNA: TGTGCCAGTAGTAAATCACAGGGGCAAGAGACCCAGTACTTC
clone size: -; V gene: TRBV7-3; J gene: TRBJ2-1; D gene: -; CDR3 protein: CASSSRASGYSYNEQFF; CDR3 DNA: TGTGCCAGCAGCTCAAGAGCATCAGGATACTCCTACAATGAGCAGTTCTTC
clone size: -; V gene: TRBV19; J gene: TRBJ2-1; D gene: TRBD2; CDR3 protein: CASSILAGVGVGEQFF; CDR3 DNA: TGTGCCAGTAGTATACTAGCGGGAGTAGGAGTGGGTGAGCAGTTCTTC
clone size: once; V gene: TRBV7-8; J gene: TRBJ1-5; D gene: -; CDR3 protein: CASSYSTTPGTGGTQPQHF; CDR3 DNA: TGTGCCAGCAGCTATTCCACCACCCCAGGGACGGGGGGGACTCAGCCCCAGCATTTT
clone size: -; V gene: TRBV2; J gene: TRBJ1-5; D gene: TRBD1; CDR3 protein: CASAQGAGNQPQHF; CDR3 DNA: TGTGCCAGCGCCCAGGGGGCGGGTAATCAGCCCCAGCATTTT
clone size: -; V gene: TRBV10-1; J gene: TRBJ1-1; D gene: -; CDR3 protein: CASSEGDLNTEAFF; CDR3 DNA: TGCGCCAGCAGTGAGGGGGACTTGAACACTGAAGCTTTCTTT
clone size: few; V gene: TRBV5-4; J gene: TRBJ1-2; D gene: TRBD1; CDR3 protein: CASSLRGLSYGYTF; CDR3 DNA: TGTGCCAGCAGCCTCAGGGGGCTCTCCTATGGCTACACCTTC